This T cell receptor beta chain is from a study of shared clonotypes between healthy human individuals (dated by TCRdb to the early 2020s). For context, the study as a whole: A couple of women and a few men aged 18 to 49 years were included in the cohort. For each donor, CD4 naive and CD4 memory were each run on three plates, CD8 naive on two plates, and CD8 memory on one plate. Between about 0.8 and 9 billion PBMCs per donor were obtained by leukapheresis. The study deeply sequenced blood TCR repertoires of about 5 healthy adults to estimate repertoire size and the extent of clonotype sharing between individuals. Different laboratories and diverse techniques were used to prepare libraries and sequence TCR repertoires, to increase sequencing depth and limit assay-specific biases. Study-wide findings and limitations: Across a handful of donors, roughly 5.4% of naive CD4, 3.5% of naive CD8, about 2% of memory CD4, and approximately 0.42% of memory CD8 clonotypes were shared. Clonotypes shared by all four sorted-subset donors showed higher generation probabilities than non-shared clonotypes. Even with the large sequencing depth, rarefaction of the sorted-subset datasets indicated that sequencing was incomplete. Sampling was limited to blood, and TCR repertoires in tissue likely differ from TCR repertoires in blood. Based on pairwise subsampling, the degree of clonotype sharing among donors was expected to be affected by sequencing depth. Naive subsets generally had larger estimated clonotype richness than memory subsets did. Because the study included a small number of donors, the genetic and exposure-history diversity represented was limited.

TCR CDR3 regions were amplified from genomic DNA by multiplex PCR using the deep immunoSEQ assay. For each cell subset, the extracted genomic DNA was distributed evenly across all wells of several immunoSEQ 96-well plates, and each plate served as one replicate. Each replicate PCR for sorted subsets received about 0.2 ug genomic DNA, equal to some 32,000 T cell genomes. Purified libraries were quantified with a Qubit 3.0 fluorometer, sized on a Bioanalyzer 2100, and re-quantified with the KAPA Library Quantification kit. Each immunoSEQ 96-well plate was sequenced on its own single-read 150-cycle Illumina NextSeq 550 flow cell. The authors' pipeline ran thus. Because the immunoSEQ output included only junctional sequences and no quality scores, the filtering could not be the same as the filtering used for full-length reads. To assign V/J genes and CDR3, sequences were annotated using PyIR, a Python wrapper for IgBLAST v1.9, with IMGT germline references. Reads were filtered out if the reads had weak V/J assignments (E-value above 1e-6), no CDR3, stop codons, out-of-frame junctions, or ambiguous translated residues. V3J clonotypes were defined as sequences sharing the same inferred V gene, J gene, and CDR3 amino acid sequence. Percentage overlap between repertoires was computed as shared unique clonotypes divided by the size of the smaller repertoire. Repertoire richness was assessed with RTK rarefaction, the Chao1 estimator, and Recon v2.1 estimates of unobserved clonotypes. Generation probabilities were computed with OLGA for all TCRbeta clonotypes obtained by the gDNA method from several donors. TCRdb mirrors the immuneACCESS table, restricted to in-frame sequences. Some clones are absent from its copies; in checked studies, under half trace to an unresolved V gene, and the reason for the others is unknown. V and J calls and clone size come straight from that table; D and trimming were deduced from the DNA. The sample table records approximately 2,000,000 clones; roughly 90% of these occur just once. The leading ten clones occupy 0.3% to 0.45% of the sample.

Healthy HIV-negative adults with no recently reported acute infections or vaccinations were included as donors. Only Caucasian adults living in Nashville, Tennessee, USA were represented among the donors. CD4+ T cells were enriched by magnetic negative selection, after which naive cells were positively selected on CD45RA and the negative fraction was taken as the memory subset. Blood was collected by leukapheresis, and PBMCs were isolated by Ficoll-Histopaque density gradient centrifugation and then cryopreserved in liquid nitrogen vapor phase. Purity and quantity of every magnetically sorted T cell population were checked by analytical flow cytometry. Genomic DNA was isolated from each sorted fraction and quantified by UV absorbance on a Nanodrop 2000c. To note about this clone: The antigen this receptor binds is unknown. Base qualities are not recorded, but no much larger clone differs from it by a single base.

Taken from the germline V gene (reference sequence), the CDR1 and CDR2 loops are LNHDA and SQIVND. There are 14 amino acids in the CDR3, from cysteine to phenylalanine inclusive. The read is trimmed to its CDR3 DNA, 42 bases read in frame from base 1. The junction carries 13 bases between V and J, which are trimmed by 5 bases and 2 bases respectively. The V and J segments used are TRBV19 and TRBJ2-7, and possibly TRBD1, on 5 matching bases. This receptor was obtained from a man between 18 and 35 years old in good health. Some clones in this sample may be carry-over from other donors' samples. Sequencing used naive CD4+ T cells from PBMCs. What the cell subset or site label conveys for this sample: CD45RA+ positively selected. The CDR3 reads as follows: CASSFRQGAYEQYF. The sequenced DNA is TGTGCCAGTAGTTTCCGGCAGGGCGCCTACGAGCAGTACTTC.